The 19 T cell receptor beta chains in this list originate from one sample, sequenced in a study of shared clonotypes between healthy human individuals. Clones were read by immunoSEQ multiplex PCR, and TCRdb kept only the in-frame ones, dropping some. The sample records around 510,000 clones, roughly 95% being singletons. The sample consisted of naive CD4+ T cells sorted from blood. Subset described: CD45RA+ positively selected. These receptors were obtained from a woman aged 30 to 39 in good health.

The chain uses TRBV28 and TRBJ2-1; maybe TRBD1 (6 bases). The CDR3 length is 14 residues. In germline, CDR1 is MDHEN, CDR2 SYDVKM. Trimming removed 8 bases from V and 0 bases from J, with 11 bases in between. CDR3 DNA: TGTGCCAGCTCCCCAGGGGACTCCTACAATGAGCAGTTCTTC. It encodes CASSPGDSYNEQFF. Using reference TRBV28 and TRBJ2-1 for the parts outside the CDR3, the full variable domain is DVKVTQSSRYLVKRTGEKVFLECVQDMDHENMFWYRQDPGLGLRLIYFSYDVKMKEKGDIPEGYSVSREKKERFSLILESASTNQTSMYLCASSPGDSYNEQFFGPGTRLTVL.

The chain employs TRBV19 and TRBJ2-5; TRBD2 matches 12 bases. J lost 5 bases, V lost 6 bases, and 10 bases had no gene match. The V gene's germline CDR1 is LNHDA and CDR2 SQIVND (reference sequence). The CDR3 contains 16 residues. The CDR3 region is CASSPGLAGWGETQYF. In nucleotides, the CDR3 is TGTGCCAGTAGCCCGGGACTAGCGGGCTGGGGGGAGACCCAGTACTTC.

The J gene is TRBJ1-5, the V gene TRBV30; D might be TRBD1 (5 bases). The germline V gene encodes CDR1 GTSNPN and CDR2 SVGIG (reference sequence). CDR3 length: 17 amino acids. V dropped 0 bases and J dropped 4 bases, with 19 bases sitting between them. CDR3 protein: CAWSVISPGRLNQPQHF. DNA of the CDR3: TGTGCCTGGAGTGTAATTTCCCCGGGACGTTTGAATCAGCCCCAGCATTTT. Combining the CDR3 with reference TRBV30 and TRBJ1-5 gives the whole variable domain SQTIHQWPATLVQPVGSPLSLECTVEGTSNPNLYWYRQAAGRGLQLLFYSVGIGQISSEVPQNLSASRPQDRQFILSSKKLLLSDSGFYLCAWSVISPGRLNQPQHFGDGTRLSIL.

The V gene is TRBV21-1, the J gene TRBJ1-3; TRBD1, the D gene given by the table, was not confirmed from the DNA. TRBV21-1 is shown as a pseudogene. This CDR3 has 17 residues. This CDR3 reads CASSKAPMDRAGNTIYF. The CDR3, as DNA: TGTGCCAGCAGCAAAGCGCCGATGGACAGGGCTGGAAACACCATATATTTT.

The J gene is TRBJ1-2, the V gene TRBV28, with D tentatively TRBD1 (6 bases). Per germline, CDR1 MDHEN and CDR2 SYDVKM. This CDR3 is 14 amino acids long. V lost 8 bases and J 7 bases, leaving 20 bases between the germline ends. The CDR3 bases are TGTGCCAGCCGAACAGGGATTCCGGGGATTGGCTACACCTTC. This encodes CASRTGIPGIGYTF.

The gene calls are TRBV27 and TRBJ1-1, with 7 bases matching TRBD1. The V and J ends lost 0 bases and 5 bases, in that order; junction bases with no gene match: 6. From germline, CDR1 is MNHEY and CDR2 SMNVEV (reference sequence). CDR3 length: 15 residues. The CDR3 loop reads CASSLSYQGVTEAFF. The CDR3, as DNA: TGTGCCAGCAGTTTATCGTATCAGGGGGTGACTGAAGCTTTCTTT.

The rearrangement uses TRBV6-5 and TRBJ2-3; either TRBD1 or TRBD2 may fit D (6 bases each). CDR3 length equals 15 residues. Trimming removed 5 bases at V and 2 bases at J, with 14 bases between. CDR1 is MNHEY and CDR2 is SVGAGI in the germline V gene. The CDR3 coding sequence is TGTGCCAGCAGTAACATGGAGGGGGTCACAGATACGCAGTATTTT. Its translation: CASSNMEGVTDTQYF.

The chain couples TRBV5-1 to TRBJ1-1, with D perhaps TRBD1 (6 bases). CDR1 and CDR2 (germline): SGHRS, YFSETQ. The CDR3 sequence is 14 residues long. V was trimmed by 2 bases and J by 1 base, leaving 9 bases between them. CDR3 loop: CASSFRDTNTEAFF. DNA of the CDR3: TGCGCCAGCAGCTTCCGGGACACGAACACTGAAGCTTTCTTT.

The chain has TRBV10-3 and TRBJ2-3, with a weak D call TRBD2 (5 bases). With 7 bases removed from V and 4 bases from J, the gap between germline ends came to 9 bases. The length of the CDR3 is 12 residues. Germline CDR1 is ENHRY and CDR2 is SYGVKD. The CDR3 DNA is TGTGCCATCAAGGACTCACCAGATACGCAGTATTTT. Translation gives CAIKDSPDTQYF.

The V and J genes are TRBV7-2 and TRBJ2-7; D call uncertain. The CDR3 runs to 14 residues. Between the trimmed V and J ends, which lost 4 bases and 2 bases, there was a span of 12 bases. Germline V CDR1 and CDR2: SGHTA, FQGNSA. This CDR3 reads CASSYPDRAYEQYF. DNA of the CDR3: TGTGCCAGCAGCTATCCGGACCGTGCCTACGAGCAGTACTTC.

The chain employs TRBV28 and TRBJ2-1; D may be TRBD2 (5 bases). Trimming removed 2 bases from V and 3 bases from J, with 11 bases in between. This CDR3 is built from 15 residues. Germline assignment: CDR1 MDHEN and CDR2 SYDVKM. The CDR3 DNA reads as TGTGCCAGCAGTTTACCCGGACTCCGCTACAATGAGCAGTTCTTC. Its protein is CASSLPGLRYNEQFF.

This chain connects TRBV2 to TRBJ2-6, with 9 bases aligning to TRBD2. The CDR3 has 17 amino acids. Germline-derived CDR1 and CDR2 are SNHLY and FYNNEI. Trimming removed 4 bases from V and 0 bases from J; junction bases left unmatched: 4. CDR3 DNA sequence: TGTGCCAGCAGTGGGTGGCGGGAGGGCTCTGGGGCCAACGTCCTGACTTTC. Its translation: CASSGWREGSGANVLTF.

The V gene is TRBV14, the J gene TRBJ2-1; D uncertain. Trimming took off 1 base at V and 9 bases at J, with 10 bases between the two ends. This CDR3 spans 13 amino acids. Germline CDR1 and CDR2: SGHDN and FVKESK. This chain's CDR3 is CASSQAPGAEQFF. CDR3 sequence (DNA): TGTGCCAGCAGCCAAGCGCCGGGCGCTGAGCAGTTCTTC.

The chain employs TRBV18 and TRBJ2-5; the match to TRBD1 covers 8 bases. The germline V gene encodes CDR1 KGHSH and CDR2 LQKENI. The length of the CDR3 is 15 residues. J gave up 3 bases and V 5 bases, and 8 bases lay outside the gene matches. The CDR3 loop is CASSTRTGPEETQYF. As DNA, the CDR3 is TGTGCCAGCTCAACAAGGACAGGGCCCGAAGAGACCCAGTACTTC.

The rearrangement joins TRBV19 to TRBJ1-2; 8 bases are a match to TRBD1. The CDR3 runs to 14 residues. Looked up from germline, CDR1 is LNHDA and CDR2 is SQIVND (reference sequence). The trim removed 3 bases at V and 3 bases at J, leaving 3 bases unmatched. The CDR3 nucleotides are TGTGCCAGTAGTATCCAGGGGGCGCACTATGGCTACACCTTC. Protein: CASSIQGAHYGYTF.

The rearrangement uses TRBV4-2 and TRBJ1-2, with 8 bases aligning to TRBD1. Germline values: CDR1 LGHNA, CDR2 YNFKEQ. This CDR3 region has 16 residues. J lost 6 bases, V lost 3 bases, and 12 bases had no gene match. CDR3 residues: CASSHPPGQGKDGYTF. The CDR3 DNA follows: TGTGCCAGCAGCCACCCCCCCGGACAGGGTAAGGATGGCTACACCTTC.

The chain links TRBV27 to TRBJ2-5; D unclear. This CDR3 is 12 amino acids long. From germline, CDR1 is MNHEY and CDR2 SMNVEV (reference sequence). V was shortened by 3 bases and J by 4 bases, with 6 bases between the two germline ends. The chain's CDR3 is CASSFWGETQYF. CDR3 bases: TGTGCCAGCAGTTTCTGGGGAGAGACCCAGTACTTC.

This rearrangement joins TRBV19 to TRBJ2-5; 10 positions match TRBD2. The CDR3 totals 14 residues. Per germline, CDR1 LNHDA and CDR2 SQIVND (reference sequence). The V gene end was trimmed by 4 bases and the J gene end by 5 bases; junction bases not matched to a gene: 4. In DNA form, the CDR3 reads TGTGCCAGTAGTAGGCTGGGACTAGCGGAGACCCAGTACTTC. Translating it yields CASSRLGLAETQYF.

V and J are TRBV18 and TRBJ1-2; D unresolved. The V end was cut by 2 bases, the J end by 8 bases, with 15 bases between. This CDR3 spans 14 amino acids. Germline values: CDR1 KGHSH, CDR2 LQKENI. CDR3 DNA: TGTGCCAGCTCACCAGGGGAACAGCTTGGCGGCTACACCTTC. Translation gives CASSPGEQLGGYTF.